This T cell receptor (beta chain) was captured by sequencing in a study of cytomegalovirus exposure and HLA in healthy donors. Study results and limitations: The CMV antigen specificity of a few CMV-associated chains was confirmed through in vitro analysis. HLA allele associations emerged for about 16,000 TCR beta sequences in a later analysis, at 0.05 false discovery rate.

Notes on this clone: The antigen is unknown.

This CDR3 spans 15 amino acids. V dropped 1 base and J dropped 5; count of bases not matched to a gene: 4. Germline CDR1 reads SNHLY; CDR2 reads FYNNEI. The PCR employed 60 Vbeta primers together with 13 Jbeta primers. Original processing notes: A follow-up analysis tallied about 80 million unique TCR beta chains, approximately 11 million shared. Some clones are missing from TCRdb's copy, which holds only in-frame ones; the method was immunoSEQ multiplex PCR. V, J and clone size were drawn from that table, and D and trimming were deduced from the DNA. This repertoire shows roughly 120,000 clones, roughly three fifths found once; its top ten account for just under 9.5%.

This chain connects TRBV2 to TRBJ2-3; 9 positions agree with TRBD1. The receptor's source is a middle-aged woman in good health and CMV-seropositive. Material for sequencing was PBMCs. The CDR3 sequence: CASSEDRGPEDTQYF. In nucleotides, the CDR3 is TGTGCCAGCAGTGAAGACAGGGGGCCTGAAGATACGCAGTATTTT.